The 25 T cell receptor beta chains below come from one sample, sequenced in a study of sequential checkpoint blockade in melanoma. Sample treatment: randomized to nivolumab then ipilimumab (arm A) or the reverse (arm B). Using immunoSEQ multiplex PCR, the repertoire was profiled, and TCRdb retains in-frame clones only, with some absent. This repertoire shows fewer than 35,000 clones, roughly 76% found once; its top ten account for 22%. This specimen consisted of CD8+ T cells sorted from blood (inferred from file names), obtained from a patient given nivolumab and ipilimumab in sequence. Receptors were obtained from a human donor with melanoma.

In DNA form, the CDR3 reads TGTGCCAGCAGTCCGCGGGACAGTTTCGCGGCTTTCTTT. Residues: CASSPRDSFAAFF. The chain combines TRBV6-5 with TRBJ1-1, with 7 bases that match TRBD1. J gave up 11 bases and V 5 bases, and 11 bases lay outside the gene matches. CDR3 length: 13 amino acids. The germline CDR1 and CDR2 sequences are MNHEY and SVGAGI.

J is TRBJ2-1 and V is TRBV6-4; TRBD2 agrees at 9 bases. From germline, CDR1 is MRHNA and CDR2 SNTAGT. The trim removed 7 bases at V and 4 bases at J, leaving 5 bases unmatched. The CDR3 is 14 amino acids. For the CDR3, the DNA is TGTGCCAGCATTAGCGGGGGACAGTACAATGAGCAGTTCTTC. Its protein product is CASISGGQYNEQFF.

The gene calls are TRBV10-3 and TRBJ2-7, with D perhaps TRBD2 (5 bases). The V end was cut by 2 bases, the J end by 4 bases, with 6 bases between. This CDR3 comprises 12 residues. CDR1 and CDR2 (germline): ENHRY, SYGVKD. In DNA form, the CDR3 reads TGTGCCATCAGTGAGCCGGGGTACGAGCAGTACTTC. The encoded protein is CAISEPGYEQYF.

The gene calls are TRBV9 and TRBJ2-7, with 9 bases matching TRBD2. The CDR3 loop spans 14 amino acids. After removal of 2 bases from V and 3 bases from J, the junction contained 3 bases not matched to a gene. From germline, CDR1 is SGDLS and CDR2 YYNGEE. The CDR3 DNA is TGTGCCAGCAGCGTCGGGACTAGCCACTACGAGCAGTACTTC. Translating gives CASSVGTSHYEQYF.

The genes are TRBV6-4 and TRBJ2-3; maybe TRBD1 (7 bases). V shed 2 bases and J shed 2 bases, with 14 bases lying between them. The germline V gene encodes CDR1 MRHNA and CDR2 SNTAGT. CDR3 length equals 16 residues. The CDR3 DNA reads TGTGCCAGCAGTGACGAAGCAGGGGGGCCCACAGATACGCAGTATTTT. This codes for CASSDEAGGPTDTQYF.

This clone was seen a few times. The V gene is TRBV9, the J gene TRBJ1-1, with 9 bases matching TRBD1. The germline V gene encodes CDR1 SGDLS and CDR2 YYNGEE. The CDR3 is made up of 14 amino acids. The V segment lost 0 bases and the J segment 6 bases; nucleotides outside the gene matches: 3. In DNA form, the CDR3 reads TGTGCCAGCAGCGTAGGGGACAGGGATCCTGAAGCTTTCTTT. Translated, it gives CASSVGDRDPEAFF.

V usage is TRBV14 and J usage is TRBJ1-2; the D gene is possibly TRBD1 (5 bases). V was clipped by 1 base and J by 9 bases, with 9 bases between them. Germline V gene sequence: CDR1 SGHDN, CDR2 FVKESK. The CDR3 has 12 amino acids. The CDR3 DNA reads TGTGCCAGCAGCCAAGGCGGGGCTAGCTACACCTTC. It codes for CASSQGGASYTF.

V usage is TRBV7-6 and J usage is TRBJ2-1; D is perhaps TRBD2 (6 bases). V dropped 8 bases and J dropped 7 bases, with 9 bases sitting between them. The CDR3 loop spans 11 amino acids. Germline loops: CDR1 SGHVS, CDR2 FNYEAQ. CDR3 sequence: CASRRGNEQFF. CDR3 nucleotides: TGTGCCAGCCGCCGGGGGAATGAGCAGTTCTTC.

The chain couples TRBV28 to TRBJ2-5; 12 bases match TRBD1. The J call could be wrong; TRBJ2-7 is a better fit for the DNA end. CDR3 length: 14 residues. CDR1 and CDR2 from the germline V gene are MDHEN and SYDVKM. DNA for the CDR3: TGTGCCAGCAGTTTGGGACAGGGGGCGCACGAGCAGTACTTC. As protein: CASSLGQGAHEQYF.

The chain couples TRBV19 to TRBJ2-7, with TRBD1 identical over 8 bases. The trim removed 8 bases at V and 4 bases at J, leaving 7 bases unmatched. The germline V gene has CDR1 LNHDA and CDR2 SQIVND (reference sequence). The CDR3 is made up of 13 amino acids. The CDR3 DNA follows: TGTGCCAGTGGGTTCGGACAGGGATACGAGCAGTACTTC. Encoded protein: CASGFGQGYEQYF.

This clone was detected only a few times. The chain carries TRBV10-3 and TRBJ1-2; no clear D gene. Trimming shortened V by 4 bases and J by 3 bases, and 12 bases separated the two germline ends. The germline gives CDR1 ENHRY, CDR2 SYGVKD. The CDR3 runs to 14 residues. In DNA form, the CDR3 reads TGTGCCATCAGTGGAGACAACGGCTACTATGGCTACACCTTC. Its translation is CAISGDNGYYGYTF.

This chain connects TRBV7-8 to TRBJ2-7; D uncertain. This CDR3 region has 14 residues. Germline V CDR1 and CDR2: SGHVS, FQNEAQ. The V end was cut by 1 base, the J end by 5 bases, with 12 bases between. CDR3 nucleotide sequence: TGTGCCAGCAGCTTAGTCGCGTTGGCGGACGAGCAGTACTTC. This translates into CASSLVALADEQYF.

The chain employs TRBV6-5 and TRBJ2-7, with D uncertain. This CDR3 has 13 residues. The V end was cut by 3 bases, the J end by 1 base, with 7 bases between. The germline V gene encodes CDR1 MNHEY and CDR2 SVGAGI. The CDR3 sequence is CASSYDGSYEQYF. For the CDR3, the DNA is TGTGCCAGCAGTTATGACGGGTCCTACGAGCAGTACTTC.

This chain joins TRBV13 and TRBJ2-5; the match to TRBD1 covers 8 bases. The CDR3 consists of 14 residues. Germline V CDR1 and CDR2: PRHDT, FYEKMQ (reference sequence). Trimming cost V 5 bases and J 5 bases; bases outside gene matches: 7. CDR3 sequence: CASSGTGGQETQYF. The CDR3 nucleotides are TGTGCCAGCAGCGGAACAGGGGGGCAGGAGACCCAGTACTTC.

This clone was counted between two and nine times. J is TRBJ2-1 and V is TRBV7-2; possibly TRBD2 for D (6 bases). This CDR3 spans 15 amino acids. Trimming removed 4 bases from V and 4 bases from J, with 14 bases in between. The germline gives CDR1 SGHTA, CDR2 FQGNSA. CDR3 loop: CASSSSDGGYNEQFF. In DNA, the CDR3 is TGTGCCAGCAGCTCCTCTGACGGGGGTTACAATGAGCAGTTCTTC. Together with reference TRBV7-2 and TRBJ2-1, the CDR3 gives the full variable domain: GAGVSQSPSNKVTEKGKDVELRCDPISGHTALYWYRQSLGQGLEFLIYFQGNSAPDKSGLPSDRFSAERTGGSVSTLTIQRTQQEDSAVYLCASSSSDGGYNEQFFGPGTRLTVL.

J is TRBJ2-2 and V is TRBV14; 9 nucleotides match TRBD2. CDR1 is SGHDN and CDR2 is FVKESK in the germline V gene. The CDR3 is 16 residues long. J was trimmed by 4 bases and V by 4 bases; bases with no gene match: 7. CDR3 DNA: TGTGCCAGCAGCCCACTAGCGGGTTCCGGCACCGGGGAGCTGTTTTTT. Protein product: CASSPLAGSGTGELFF.

The chain employs TRBV6-4 and TRBJ2-3; D possibly corresponds to TRBD2 (5 bases). The CDR3 is made up of 12 amino acids. The V end lost 11 bases, the J end lost 6 bases, and 15 bases lay between the germline ends. In germline, CDR1 is MRHNA, CDR2 SNTAGT. The CDR3 loop is CAGTRGSDTQYF. CDR3 in DNA: TGTGCCGGAACCAGAGGGAGCGATACGCAGTATTTT.

V and J are TRBV27 and TRBJ2-4, with D tentatively TRBD2 (6 bases). Germline V gene sequence: CDR1 MNHEY, CDR2 SMNVEV (reference sequence). The CDR3 has 13 residues. Trimming pared 5 bases from V and 8 bases from J, leaving 13 bases between. The CDR3 loop reads CASSRRDRHIQYF. The DNA of the CDR3 is TGTGCCAGCAGTAGGAGGGATAGGCACATTCAGTACTTC.

This chain joins TRBV19 and TRBJ2-7, with a weak D call TRBD1 (6 bases). The CDR3 is 13 residues long. V dropped 3 bases and J dropped 4 bases, with 10 bases sitting between them. From germline, CDR1 is LNHDA and CDR2 SQIVND (reference sequence). Here the CDR3 reads CASSMSGVYEQYF. Here the CDR3 DNA reads TGTGCCAGTAGTATGTCAGGGGTATACGAGCAGTACTTC. The variable domain in full, with the rest retrieved from reference TRBV19 and TRBJ2-7, is DGGITQSPKYLFRKEGQNVTLSCEQNLNHDAMYWYRQDPGQGLRLIYYSQIVNDFQKGDIAEGYSVSREKKESFPLTVTSAQKNPTAFYLCASSMSGVYEQYFGPGTRLTVT.

The chain couples TRBV18 to TRBJ2-3; D perhaps matches TRBD2 (6 bases). CDR1 is KGHSH and CDR2 is LQKENI in the germline V gene. V lost 3 bases and J 4 bases, leaving 14 bases between the germline ends. CDR3 size: 15 residues. The CDR3 DNA reads as TGTGCCAGCTCACCGGACGGGCGGGGATCAGATACGCAGTATTTT. Translation gives CASSPDGRGSDTQYF.

The V call is TRBV4-2, the J call TRBJ2-1; unclear D gene. CDR1 is LGHNA, CDR2 YNFKEQ, per germline. This CDR3 is built from 16 residues. Trimming pared 1 base from V and 7 bases from J, leaving 17 bases between. CDR3 nucleotide sequence: TGTGCCAGCAGCCAAGGTCAAGACGAAGCTAGGAATGAGCAGTTCTTC. Translated: CASSQGQDEARNEQFF.

CDR3 sequence: CASSVPGEKLFF. In DNA, the CDR3 is TGTGCCAGCAGCGTTCCGGGTGAAAAACTGTTTTTT. V usage is TRBV9 and J usage is TRBJ1-4; D unclear. The CDR3 covers 12 residues. Germline V gene sequence: CDR1 SGDLS, CDR2 YYNGEE. V lost 2 bases and J lost 7, with 6 bases in between. Full variable domain (remainder filled in from reference TRBV9 and TRBJ1-4): DSGVTQTPKHLITATGQRVTLRCSPRSGDLSVYWYQQSLDQGLQFLIQYYNGEERAKGNILERFSAQQFPDLHSELNLSSLELGDSALYFCASSVPGEKLFFGSGTQLSVL.

The V and J genes are TRBV18 and TRBJ2-1, with 10 bases fitting TRBD1. The trim removed 6 bases at V and 4 bases at J, leaving 6 bases unmatched. Germline loops: CDR1 KGHSH, CDR2 LQKENI. The CDR3 loop spans 15 amino acids. Here the CDR3 DNA reads TGTGCCAGCTCTCTCCCGGGACAGGGGTACAATGAGCAGTTCTTC. Protein product: CASSLPGQGYNEQFF.

The chain employs TRBV4-1 and TRBJ1-1, with D unclear. V gave up 6 bases and J gave up 2 bases, with 13 bases separating them. The CDR3 is 14 residues long. Germline assignment: CDR1 MGHRA and CDR2 YSYEKL. The CDR3 protein is CASRPNVLNTEAFF. CDR3 nucleotide sequence: TGCGCCAGCAGGCCCAACGTTCTAAACACTGAAGCTTTCTTT.

J is TRBJ2-3 and V is TRBV7-3; D unresolved. The CDR3 has 18 amino acids. Germline V lookup: CDR1 SGHTA, CDR2 FQGTGA. Trimming took off 0 bases at V and 0 bases at J, with 16 bases between the two ends. CDR3 coding DNA: TGTGCCAGCAGCTTAACGAGGTTCGGTAGCCCTAGCACAGATACGCAGTATTTT. Its translation: CASSLTRFGSPSTDTQYF.